The 30 T cell receptor beta chains below come from one sample, sequenced in a study of blood T cell repertoires in COVID-19. The method was immunoSEQ multiplex PCR; TCRdb's version includes in-frame clones alone and lacks a portion of them. This table has a few hundred thousand clones, approximately 90% appearing once. The sample comprised peripheral blood. All receptors come from a woman between 45 and 65 years old with COVID-19, enrolled during active disease.

The chain couples TRBV29-1 to TRBJ2-5; TRBD2 is a possible D gene (5 bases). Germline CDR1 SQVTM, CDR2 ANQGSEA. This CDR3 is 14 amino acids long. V lost 2 bases and J lost 8, with 18 bases in between. CDR3 protein: CSVEFQLEAGTQYF. CDR3 DNA: TGCAGCGTTGAATTCCAACTAGAGGCGGGTACCCAGTACTTC.

The chain joins TRBV15 to TRBJ2-1; 11 bases line up with TRBD2. The J segment lost 7 bases and the V segment lost 5 bases, leaving 1 base of the junction unmatched. The CDR3 has 13 amino acids. Looked up from germline, CDR1 is LNHNV and CDR2 is YYDKDF (reference sequence). CDR3 coding DNA: TGTGCCACCAGCGGGACTAGCGGTAATGAGCAGTTCTTC. Translated, it gives CATSGTSGNEQFF.

The chain couples TRBV20-1 to TRBJ2-1; 9 positions agree with TRBD2. The CDR3 is made up of 16 amino acids. Germline lookup yields CDR1 DFQATT and CDR2 SNEGSKA (reference sequence). Germline trimming cut 3 bases from V and 4 bases from J; bases unmatched to any gene: 10. CDR3 coding DNA: TGCAGTGCTAGTGGGGGATGGACTAGCGAATACAATGAGCAGTTCTTC. This gives the protein CSASGGWTSEYNEQFF.

The chain employs TRBV18 and TRBJ2-7; D not resolved. The CDR3 runs 13 residues. Looked up from germline, CDR1 is KGHSH and CDR2 is LQKENI. The V and J ends lost 2 bases and 2 bases respectively, with 7 bases between them. In nucleotides, the CDR3 is TGTGCCAGCTCACCATCCCGGGCCTACGAGCAGTACTTC. Its translation is CASSPSRAYEQYF. Complete variable domain (other parts from reference TRBV18 and TRBJ2-7): NAGVMQNPRHLVRRRGQEARLRCSPMKGHSHVYWYRQLPEEGLKFMVYLQKENIIDESGMPKERFSAEFPKEGPSILRIQQVVRGDSAAYFCASSPSRAYEQYFGPGTRLTVT.

V gene TRBV24-1 combines with J gene TRBJ2-3; D is undetermined. Trimming pared 0 bases from V and 2 bases from J, leaving 5 bases between. The CDR3 is 14 amino acids. Germline CDR1 and CDR2: KGHDR and SFDVKD. CDR3 amino acids: CATSDLYNTDTQYF. For the CDR3, the DNA is TGTGCCACCAGTGATTTGTACAACACAGATACGCAGTATTTT.

This chain uses TRBV18 with TRBJ1-4; 10 bases align to TRBD1. CDR3 length: 18 residues. Germline CDR1 and CDR2: KGHSH and LQKENI. Trimming cost V 3 bases and J 3 bases; bases outside gene matches: 10. CDR3 nucleotide sequence: TGTGCCAGCTCACCGCGCGTCGGGACAGGGGCCCCTAATGAAAAACTGTTTTTT. Translation: CASSPRVGTGAPNEKLFF.

The V call is TRBV6-4, the J call TRBJ1-2, with 7 bases matching TRBD1. Germline values: CDR1 MRHNA, CDR2 SNTAGT. With 2 bases clipped from V and 5 bases from J, the junction kept 2 bases outside the gene matches. The CDR3 totals 13 residues. The CDR3 sequence is CASSDRGQYGYTF. CDR3 coding DNA: TGTGCCAGCAGTGACAGGGGACAGTATGGCTACACCTTC.

The chain recombines TRBV18 with TRBJ1-2; possible D gene TRBD1, 5 bases. With 4 bases removed from V and 0 bases from J, the gap between germline ends came to 9 bases. The CDR3 contains 14 residues. Germline V gene lookup returns CDR1 KGHSH and CDR2 LQKENI. CDR3 sequence (DNA): TGTGCCAGCTCACAAGGGGTGGCTAACTATGGCTACACCTTC. This codes for CASSQGVANYGYTF.

This clone has a single count. This chain joins TRBV4-2 and TRBJ2-5; no definite D call. The ends were cut back, 0 bases at V and 1 base at J, with 12 bases in the middle. Germline V lookup: CDR1 LGHNA, CDR2 YNFKEQ. The CDR3 loop spans 16 amino acids. The CDR3 coding sequence is TGTGCCAGCAGCCAAGATCCCAGCAGGCCCCAAGAGACCCAGTACTTC. Encoded protein: CASSQDPSRPQETQYF.

CDR3 sequence: CAWKGGAGGYEQYF. The CDR3 DNA follows: TGTGCCTGGAAGGGGGGAGCGGGAGGGTACGAGCAGTACTTC. The V and J genes are TRBV30 and TRBJ2-7; 10 bases are shared with TRBD2. This CDR3 is 14 amino acids long. Germline V gene lookup returns CDR1 GTSNPN and CDR2 SVGIG (reference sequence). The J segment lost 4 bases and the V segment lost 4 bases, leaving 7 bases of the junction unmatched.

The V gene is TRBV19, the J gene TRBJ1-5; 8 positions match TRBD1. The CDR3 contains 18 residues. V was pared by 5 bases and J by 2 bases, with 14 bases of the junction left unmatched. Germline CDR1 reads LNHDA; CDR2 reads SQIVND (reference sequence). The CDR3 DNA follows: TGTGCCAGTAGTGGTTCACAGCTGGGACAGGTCGGCAATCAGCCCCAGCATTTT. Translated, it gives CASSGSQLGQVGNQPQHF.

CDR3 sequence (DNA): TGTGCCAGCAGCTTAGATTCAAGAGGAGGCTCCTACGAGCAGTACTTC. Translating gives CASSLDSRGGSYEQYF. The chain recombines TRBV7-2 with TRBJ2-7, with D maybe TRBD2 (5 bases). The V gene lost 1 base and the J gene lost 0 bases, with 13 bases spanning the gap. The CDR3 loop spans 16 amino acids. CDR1 and CDR2 (germline): SGHTA, FQGNSA. The whole variable domain, filled in from reference TRBV7-2 and TRBJ2-7, reads GAGVSQSPSNKVTEKGKDVELRCDPISGHTALYWYRQSLGQGLEFLIYFQGNSAPDKSGLPSDRFSAERTGGSVSTLTIQRTQQEDSAVYLCASSLDSRGGSYEQYFGPGTRLTVT.

Written as DNA, the CDR3 is TGCGCCAGCTCGACTAGCGGGAGGGGTGAGCAGTTCTTC. It encodes CASSTSGRGEQFF. The chain joins TRBV5-1 to TRBJ2-1, with 14 bases that match TRBD2. The CDR3 consists of 13 residues. Germline CDR1 SGHRS, CDR2 YFSETQ. V was clipped by 7 bases and J by 9 bases; unmatched bases: 3.

The chain recombines TRBV7-6 with TRBJ2-3, with D possibly TRBD1 on 6 matching bases. The germline V and J ends were trimmed by 1 base and 4 bases, with 12 bases remaining between them. CDR3 length: 15 amino acids. Germline CDR1 reads SGHVS; CDR2 reads FNYEAQ. DNA of the CDR3: TGTGCCAGCAGCTTAGTAGGGGGAGAAGCAGATACGCAGTATTTT. Protein product: CASSLVGGEADTQYF. The variable domain in full, completed from reference TRBV7-6 and TRBJ2-3, reads GAGVSQSPRYKVTKRGQDVALRCDPISGHVSLYWYRQALGQGPEFLTYFNYEAQQDKSGLPNDRFSAERPEGSISTLTIQRTEQRDSAMYRCASSLVGGEADTQYFGPGTRLTVL.

Only one count was recorded for this clone. This chain links TRBV13 with TRBJ2-1, with 10 positions matching TRBD2. Germline assignment: CDR1 PRHDT and CDR2 FYEKMQ (reference sequence). Trimming took 7 bases from V and 0 from J; bases not matched to a gene: 6. The CDR3 covers 16 residues. The CDR3 loop reads CASTPGLAVSYNEQFF. DNA of the CDR3: TGTGCCAGCACCCCTGGACTAGCGGTCTCCTACAATGAGCAGTTCTTC. The full variable domain, rest sourced from reference TRBV13 and TRBJ2-1, is AAGVIQSPRHLIKEKRETATLKCYPIPRHDTVYWYQQGPGQDPQFLISFYEKMQSDKGSIPDRFSAQQFSDYHSELNMSSLELGDSALYFCASTPGLAVSYNEQFFGPGTRLTVL.

The CDR3, as DNA: TGTGCCAGCTCCACACGGGGGATCACTGAAGCTTTCTTT. Protein product: CASSTRGITEAFF. The J gene is TRBJ1-1, the V gene TRBV2; D might be TRBD1 (5 bases). CDR3 length: 13 residues. V shed 8 bases and J shed 4 bases, with 14 bases lying between them. The germline V gene encodes CDR1 SNHLY and CDR2 FYNNEI.

The rearrangement uses TRBV19 and TRBJ1-5; D gene ambiguous. This CDR3 spans 13 amino acids. Germline V lookup: CDR1 LNHDA, CDR2 SQIVND (reference sequence). Trimming left V 2 bases short and J 4 bases short, with 6 bases between. The CDR3 here is CASSIQANQPQHF. The CDR3 DNA reads as TGTGCCAGTAGTATACAGGCAAATCAGCCCCAGCATTTT.

The CDR3 coding sequence is TGTGCCAGCAGCCTCCCCGTCGGGGAGCTGTTTTTT. It codes for CASSLPVGELFF. The chain joins TRBV5-5 to TRBJ2-2, with D hard to call. This CDR3 comprises 12 residues. Germline assignment: CDR1 SGHKS and CDR2 YYEKEE (reference sequence). Trimming pared 4 bases from V and 7 bases from J, leaving 8 bases between. Full variable domain (remainder filled in from reference TRBV5-5 and TRBJ2-2): DAGVTQSPTHLIKTRGQQVTLRCSPISGHKSVSWYQQVLGQGPQFIFQYYEKEERGRGNFPDRFSARQFPNYSSELNVNALLLGDSALYLCASSLPVGELFFGEGSRLTVL.

This chain links TRBV18 with TRBJ2-5, with a weak D call TRBD2 (6 bases). The V gene lost 3 bases and the J gene lost 4 bases, with 15 bases spanning the gap. In germline, CDR1 is KGHSH, CDR2 LQKENI. This CDR3 is built from 15 residues. The CDR3 reads CASSPREAGRETQYF. The DNA of the CDR3 is TGTGCCAGCTCACCCCGCGAAGCGGGCAGAGAGACCCAGTACTTC.

V is TRBV18 and J is TRBJ1-1; D is uncertain. The CDR3 loop spans 16 amino acids. Trimming removed 1 base from V and 1 base from J, with 13 bases in between. Looked up from germline, CDR1 is KGHSH and CDR2 is LQKENI. CDR3 nucleotide sequence: TGTGCCAGCTCACCACTAGGAGCAATTCCGAACACTGAAGCTTTCTTT. Protein: CASSPLGAIPNTEAFF.

The gene calls are TRBV24-1 and TRBJ2-2; D gene ambiguous. Trimming took 5 bases from V and 1 from J, leaving 4 bases between them. Germline CDR1 and CDR2: KGHDR and SFDVKD. CDR3 length: 13 amino acids. The CDR3 DNA sequence: TGTGCCACCAGTGCGTTGAACACCGGGGAGCTGTTTTTT. The encoded protein is CATSALNTGELFF.

CDR3 loop: CASSFQTQERSPLHF. The DNA of the CDR3 is TGCGCCAGCAGCTTCCAGACGCAGGAAAGATCACCCCTCCACTTT. The J gene is TRBJ1-6, the V gene TRBV5-1; no firm D call. This CDR3 is built from 15 residues. Germline V lookup: CDR1 SGHRS, CDR2 YFSETQ. V was shortened by 2 bases and J by 10 bases, with 16 bases between the two germline ends.

This chain connects TRBV7-9 to TRBJ2-3; 9 nucleotides align to TRBD1. The CDR3 runs 17 residues. Germline lookup yields CDR1 SEHNR and CDR2 FQNEAQ (reference sequence). V lost 5 bases and J lost 2; bases outside the gene matches: 11. CDR3: CASSITLRDRDTDTQYF. The CDR3 coding sequence is TGTGCCAGCAGCATTACCCTCCGGGACAGGGACACAGATACGCAGTATTTT.

The DNA of the CDR3 is TGTGCCACCAGCAAGATAGCGGGAGATAATGCCTACGAGCAGTACTTC. Translation: CATSKIAGDNAYEQYF. This sequence joins TRBV15 and TRBJ2-7; 9 bases are a match to TRBD2. The CDR3 is 16 residues long. V trimming: 4 bases; J trimming: 2 bases; junction bases outside the gene matches: 9. Germline CDR1 LNHNV, CDR2 YYDKDF (reference sequence).

The chain has TRBV5-1 and TRBJ2-1; 10 positions agree with TRBD2. The CDR3 runs to 14 residues. Germline assignment: CDR1 SGHRS and CDR2 YFSETQ. With 4 bases clipped from V and 12 bases from J, the junction kept 10 bases outside the gene matches. DNA of the CDR3: TGCGCCAGCAGCCTCATAGCGGGGGGCCAAGGGCAGTTCTTC. Translated: CASSLIAGGQGQFF.

Here the CDR3 DNA reads TGCAGCGTTGGCCCGGGACAGAACTATGGCTACACCTTC. Protein: CSVGPGQNYGYTF. The chain couples TRBV29-1 to TRBJ1-2; 7 bases are a match to TRBD1. CDR3 length: 13 amino acids. Germline assignment: CDR1 SQVTM and CDR2 ANQGSEA. V lost 4 bases and J lost 2; bases outside the gene matches: 4.

The rearrangement uses TRBV6-5 and TRBJ2-2; maybe TRBD2 (6 bases). This CDR3 comprises 14 residues. Germline loops: CDR1 MNHEY, CDR2 SVGAGI. Trimming removed 8 bases from V and 3 bases from J, with 13 bases in between. In DNA form, the CDR3 reads TGTGCCAGCTCTCAGGGACTCCACACCGGGGAGCTGTTTTTT. Translation gives CASSQGLHTGELFF.

This chain joins TRBV19 and TRBJ1-2; D possibly corresponds to TRBD1 (5 bases). The germline CDR1 and CDR2 sequences are LNHDA and SQIVND (reference sequence). The V gene lost 4 bases and the J gene lost 7 bases, with 13 bases spanning the gap. The CDR3 has 13 residues. Here the CDR3 DNA reads TGTGCCAGTAGTACCTCAAGGGGTTTTGGCTACACCTTC. Translating gives CASSTSRGFGYTF.

This clone has a handful of counts. V and J are TRBV4-1 and TRBJ1-2; D not certain. This CDR3 spans 17 amino acids. V dropped 1 base and J dropped 8 bases, with 23 bases sitting between them. Germline loops: CDR1 MGHRA, CDR2 YSYEKL. This chain's CDR3 is CASSQAPDSGLSGGYTF. The DNA of the CDR3 is TGCGCCAGCAGCCAAGCGCCGGATTCGGGATTATCGGGAGGCTACACCTTC.

The V call is TRBV19, the J call TRBJ2-7, with D possibly TRBD1 on 6 matching bases. This CDR3 comprises 14 residues. Germline-derived CDR1 and CDR2 are LNHDA and SQIVND (reference sequence). Trimming pared 7 bases from V and 3 bases from J, leaving 16 bases between. The CDR3 region has the DNA TGTGCCAGTACCTCGGGACACCCAGTCTACGAGCAGTACTTC. It yields the protein CASTSGHPVYEQYF.